This T cell receptor (beta chain) was captured by sequencing in a study of T cell responses to AZD1222 COVID-19 vaccine. Points on this clone: Its target is unknown.

Libraries were prepared by immunoSEQ multiplex PCR; TCRdb keeps only in-frame clonotypes and omits some of them. The top ten clones hold about a fifth of a sample with tens of thousands of clones, approximately 91% of them seen once. Study-wide points: Only a handful of AZD1222 recipients were seropositive at baseline. Unmutated variant regions reportedly attract nearly half of all spike-specific TCRs. The study sampled repertoires only after the peak T cell response.

The germline CDR1 and CDR2 sequences are SNHLY and FYNNEI. The CDR3 has 14 amino acids. V lost 6 bases and J lost 8, with 14 bases in between. The TCR sequence derives from an adult in good health. Sequencing was performed on peripheral blood, taken on day 0 of AZD1222 vaccination. The genes are TRBV2 and TRBJ1-6; D might be TRBD1 (6 bases). CDR3 loop: CASRRTDTYSPLHF. The CDR3 bases are TGTGCCAGCAGGAGGACAGACACTTATTCACCCCTCCACTTT.